This T cell receptor (beta chain) was found in a study of blood T cells in healthy people across ages. Study results and limitations: The fall in TCR beta diversity per million T cells was roughly linear with age.

PCR was performed a second time for roughly 7 to 12 cycles using a sample-barcoded 5' primer and a J-beta primer mix. TCRdb re-called the 5' RACE reads through MiXCR, storing one row per CDR3 protein. The table records 600,000 to 1,000,000 distinct CDR3 sequences, more than 45% of them present only once. The table lists this clonotype with a count of one. Its antigen remains unidentified. Sequenced sample: blood. The receptor was derived from a man aged 30-40 years in good health.

The CDR3 here is CSAGQTGRNGYTF. The CDR3 DNA follows: TGCAGTGCTGGTCAGACAGGGAGGAATGGCTACACCTTC. The chain recombines TRBV20-1 with TRBJ1-2; 7 bases map to TRBD1. Germline assignment: CDR1 DFQATT and CDR2 SNEGSKA (reference sequence). This CDR3 has 13 residues. The V and J ends lost 5 bases and 6 bases, in that order; junction bases with no gene match: 9.